The sample holds many counts of the clone carrying this T cell receptor (beta chain). Its target is unknown. The read comes to an end 3 residues before the CDR3 does, leaving the germline J gene to fill in the end. The data stem from a study of T cell clonality in common variable immunodeficiency. Only in-frame clones appear in the TCRdb table, and some are missing; sequencing was by immunoSEQ multiplex PCR. The sample contains 42,000 or so clones, none of them singletons. General study points: In common variable immunodeficiency, TCR beta chains reportedly carried fewer deletions and N-nucleotide insertions.

The V and J ends lost 0 bases and 4 bases, in that order; junction bases with no gene match: 7. Germline V gene data show CDR1 as SGHRS and CDR2 as YFSETQ. This CDR3 is built from 16 residues. Sequenced input: peripheral blood mononuclear cells. The clonotype was recovered from a person aged 18-70 years in good health. This chain connects TRBV5-1 to TRBJ2-1; 7 bases fit TRBD2. CDR3 sequence reads: CASSLGETSWYNEQFF. Partial CDR3 DNA: TGCGCCAGCAGCTTGGGTGAGACTAGCTGGTACAATGAG.